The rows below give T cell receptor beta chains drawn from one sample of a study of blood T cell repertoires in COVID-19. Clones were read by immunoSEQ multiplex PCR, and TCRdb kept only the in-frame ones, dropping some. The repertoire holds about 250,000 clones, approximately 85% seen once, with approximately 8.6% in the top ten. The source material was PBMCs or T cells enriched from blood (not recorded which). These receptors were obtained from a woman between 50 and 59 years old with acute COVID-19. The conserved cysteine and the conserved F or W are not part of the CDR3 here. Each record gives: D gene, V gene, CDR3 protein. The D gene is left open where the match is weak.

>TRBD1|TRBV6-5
ASSLDRANTEAF
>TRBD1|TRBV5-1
ASSFRDSNEKLF
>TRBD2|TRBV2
ASSGRLAGDLSTDTQY
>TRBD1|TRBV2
ASSVRTGRNEKLF
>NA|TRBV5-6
ASSPQAYGYT
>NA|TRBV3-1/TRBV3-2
ASSPWGGARRNEQY
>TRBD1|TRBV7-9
ASSSSGQGTEAF
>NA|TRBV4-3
ASSLQGMNTEAF
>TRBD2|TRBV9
ASSHRGGGEETQY
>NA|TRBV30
AWRARDIYGYT
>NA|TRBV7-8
ASSLLGGYGYT
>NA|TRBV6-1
ASSELGAPYGYT
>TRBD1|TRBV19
ATSRVDRAYNEQF
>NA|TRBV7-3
ASSLMAQETQY
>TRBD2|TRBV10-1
ASSDGGTYNEQF
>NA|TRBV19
ASSTGPYNEQF
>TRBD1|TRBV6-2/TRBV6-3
ASSPLIFDRGTEAF
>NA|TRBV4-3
ASSQDSLGGELF
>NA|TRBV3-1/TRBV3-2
ASSQAGNTEAF